This T cell receptor (beta chain) was identified during a study of metastatic and nonmetastatic thyroid tumors. In the study overall: Thyroid patients, malignant and benign, had repertoires compared across blood and tumor or nodule tissue.

None of the patients had undergone any treatment ahead of thyroid surgery. This clone showed up just a few times. Relative to the germline gene, one junction end is altered; a read error may explain this. TCRdb re-processed the PCR reads through MiXCR. The table lists roughly 15,000 clones, less than 15% of them singletons, with roughly 15% in the top ten. This CDR3 is built from 14 residues. Germline V gene lookup returns CDR1 KGHDR and CDR2 SFDVKD. The sequencing input was blood. The chain employs TRBV24-1 and TRBJ2-2; D is ambiguous. The source of this sequence is a female donor with papillary thyroid cancer or a benign thyroid nodule (not recorded which). Some clones in this sample may be carry-over from other donors' samples. The CDR3 loop is CAASDFLDTGELFF. CDR3 coding DNA: TGTGCCGCCAGTGATTTCCTGGACACCGGGGAGCTGTTTTTT.